This TCR beta chain was captured by sequencing in a study of early T cells in non-severe SARS-CoV-2 infection. As for the study in general: Investigators sequenced bulk RNA drawn from unsorted whole blood, and chains remained unpaired. Points from the study as a whole: VDJdb-based matching was biased toward anti-spike CD8 responses and missed private and CD4 specificities.

With 3 bases removed from V and 4 bases from J, the gap between germline ends came to 13 bases. CDR1 is SGHTA, CDR2 FQGNSA, per germline. This CDR3 has 15 residues. Each single cDNA molecule received a unique molecular identifier. TCRdb reanalysed the 5' RACE reads using MiXCR and keeps one entry per CDR3 protein. The sample includes tens of thousands of distinct CDR3 sequences, less than 6% seen only once; the top ten take 5.5% to 7%. This clonotype was observed a handful of times. Its antigen is still unknown. The sequence was obtained from an adult who was a healthcare worker with PCR-confirmed SARS-CoV-2 infection or an uninfected control (not recorded which). This sequence joins TRBV7-2 and TRBJ1-3; D call uncertain. The sequences come from whole blood, collected at baseline. The CDR3 spells CASSFDTRRGNTIYF. The CDR3 DNA is TGTGCCAGCAGCTTTGACACCAGACGAGGAAACACCATATATTTT.